Reported below is one T cell receptor (beta chain). Its specificity is unknown. The data belong to a study of shared clonotypes between healthy human individuals. Points from the study as a whole: Richness estimates generally favored naive over memory subsets.

Every subset had its genomic DNA shared out evenly among several immunoSEQ plates. Here immunoSEQ multiplex PCR was the method, and the copy in TCRdb shows in-frame clones only, minus some. The sample holds about 680,000 clones; 73% are singletons and the top ten take 1.5% to 2%. The CDR3 is 13 amino acids. Germline V gene lookup returns CDR1 SGHTA and CDR2 FQGNSA. The trim removed 8 bases at V and 5 bases at J, leaving 7 bases unmatched. This clonotype was obtained from a woman in her 30s in good health. What was sequenced was memory CD4+ T cells sorted from blood. The subset is: CD45RA-negative fraction. The chain joins TRBV7-2 to TRBJ2-5; TRBD2 matches 8 bases. The CDR3 loop reads CASGLAGGETQYF. DNA for the CDR3: TGTGCCAGCGGGCTAGCGGGTGGGGAGACCCAGTACTTC.